This T cell receptor (beta chain) stems from a study of CD8+ T cells in alopecia areata. As the sequencing template, cDNA was produced by extracting RNA and reverse transcribing it. The assay was immunoSEQ multiplex PCR, and TCRdb's table has in-frame clones only and misses some. The sample includes about 140,000 clones, about 88% of them seen just once. Germline V gene sequence: CDR1 SGHNT, CDR2 YYREEE (reference sequence). The CDR3 runs 16 residues. The V segment lost 4 bases and the J segment 4 bases; nucleotides outside the gene matches: 11. Treatment reported: oral pan-JAK inhibitor, 5-10 mg twice daily.

This specimen consisted of CD8+ T cells sorted from blood, obtained at week 4, from a patient treated with tofacitinib. This receptor was obtained from a human donor with alopecia areata. This chain links TRBV5-4 with TRBJ1-2; 9 nucleotides agree with TRBD1. CDR3 coding DNA: TGTGCCAGCAGCGCTGGGACAGGGCCGGGAAGCTATGGCTACACCTTC. Its protein product is CASSAGTGPGSYGYTF.